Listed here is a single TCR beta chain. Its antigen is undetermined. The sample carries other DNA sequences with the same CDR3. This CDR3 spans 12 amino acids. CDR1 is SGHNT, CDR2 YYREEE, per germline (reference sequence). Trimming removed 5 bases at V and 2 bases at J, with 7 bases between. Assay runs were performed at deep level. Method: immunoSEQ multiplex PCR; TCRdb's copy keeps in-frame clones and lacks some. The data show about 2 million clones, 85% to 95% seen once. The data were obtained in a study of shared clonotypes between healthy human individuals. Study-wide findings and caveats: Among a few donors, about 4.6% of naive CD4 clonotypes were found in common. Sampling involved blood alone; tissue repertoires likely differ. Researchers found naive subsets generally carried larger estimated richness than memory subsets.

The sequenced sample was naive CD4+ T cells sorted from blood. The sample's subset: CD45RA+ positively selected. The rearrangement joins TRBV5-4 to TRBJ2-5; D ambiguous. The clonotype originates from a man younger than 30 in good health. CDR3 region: CASRRGQETQYF. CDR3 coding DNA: TGTGCCAGCAGGCGCGGACAAGAGACCCAGTACTTC.